This T cell receptor (beta chain) emerged from a study of T cell responses to AZD1222 COVID-19 vaccine. General observations from the study: White British ancestry dominated among donors, who included more females, and clonal diversity was possibly underestimated.

Sequencing used immunoSEQ multiplex PCR; TCRdb keeps in-frame clones, though not all of them. Among over 120,000 clones listed, around 90% were seen once. About this clone itself: Its antigen is undetermined.

In germline, CDR1 is MDHEN, CDR2 SYDVKM. V was shortened by 2 bases and J by 4 bases, with 17 bases between the two germline ends. This CDR3 is 16 amino acids long. The rearrangement links TRBV28 to TRBJ1-2; possibly TRBD1 for D (5 bases). Sequences were derived from peripheral blood, sampled 28 days after the second dose of the MenACWY control vaccine. This TCR derives from an adult who received the MenACWY meningococcal vaccine as a control. CDR3 amino acids: CASSLGGSPIGYGYTF. The CDR3 coding sequence is TGTGCCAGCAGTTTAGGGGGATCCCCGATTGGCTATGGCTACACCTTC.